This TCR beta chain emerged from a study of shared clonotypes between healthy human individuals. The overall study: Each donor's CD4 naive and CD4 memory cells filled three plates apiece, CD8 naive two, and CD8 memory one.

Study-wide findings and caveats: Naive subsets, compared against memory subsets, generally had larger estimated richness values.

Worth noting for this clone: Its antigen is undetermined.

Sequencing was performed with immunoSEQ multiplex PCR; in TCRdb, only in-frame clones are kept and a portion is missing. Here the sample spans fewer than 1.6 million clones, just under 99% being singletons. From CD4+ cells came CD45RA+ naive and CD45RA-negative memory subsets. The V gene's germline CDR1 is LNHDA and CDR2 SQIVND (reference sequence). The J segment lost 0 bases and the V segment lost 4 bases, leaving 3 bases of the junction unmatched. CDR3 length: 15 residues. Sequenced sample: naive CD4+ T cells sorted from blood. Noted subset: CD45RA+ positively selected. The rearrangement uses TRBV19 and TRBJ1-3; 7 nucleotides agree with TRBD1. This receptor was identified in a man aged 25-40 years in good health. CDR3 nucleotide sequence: TGTGCCAGTAGTACGGGACAGAGCTCTGGAAACACCATATATTTT. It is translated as CASSTGQSSGNTIYF.